The 5 T cell receptor beta chains presented below share a single source sample, sequenced in a study of control samples from healthy donors and cancer patients. The assay was immunoSEQ multiplex PCR, and TCRdb's table has in-frame clones only and misses some. Of about 270,000 clones listed, over 75% were seen once; the top ten hold 10% to 15%. Sequences were obtained from PBMCs. Receptor source: an older woman with lung cancer.

This chain links TRBV4-2 with TRBJ1-1; D call uncertain. The V gene lost 0 bases and the J gene lost 4 bases, with 9 bases spanning the gap. The CDR3 extends over 14 amino acids. The germline V gene encodes CDR1 LGHNA and CDR2 YNFKEQ. In DNA, the CDR3 is TGTGCCAGCAGCCAAGAGGGCTTAATCACTGAAGCTTTCTTT. This gives the protein CASSQEGLITEAFF.

This clone was counted only a few times. V gene TRBV12-3 or TRBV12-4 combines with J gene TRBJ2-3, with D maybe TRBD1 (6 bases). The CDR3 runs 13 residues. The V end was cut by 9 bases, the J end by 2 bases, with 12 bases between. CDR3 sequence: CASRGINTDTQYF. CDR3 bases: TGTGCCAGTAGGGGGATTAACACAGATACGCAGTATTTT.

This clone was seen many times. V is TRBV9 and J is TRBJ1-3; maybe TRBD1 (6 bases). The CDR3 contains 15 residues. CDR1 SGDLS and CDR2 YYNGEE come from the germline V gene. Trimming stripped 0 bases from V and 0 bases from J, with 7 bases between. The CDR3 region has the DNA TGTGCCAGCAGCGTAGGGACAGTCTCTGGAAACACCATATATTTT. It yields the protein CASSVGTVSGNTIYF. Using reference TRBV9 and TRBJ1-3 for the parts outside the CDR3, the full variable domain is DSGVTQTPKHLITATGQRVTLRCSPRSGDLSVYWYQQSLDQGLQFLIQYYNGEERAKGNILERFSAQQFPDLHSELNLSSLELGDSALYFCASSVGTVSGNTIYFGEGSWLTVV.

This rearrangement joins TRBV5-4 to TRBJ2-3; TRBD2 matches 9 bases. CDR3 length: 18 amino acids. The germline V gene encodes CDR1 SGHNT and CDR2 YYREEE (reference sequence). The ends lost 6 bases at V and 0 bases at J; junction bases unmatched: 14. CDR3 nucleotide sequence: TGTGCCAGCACCCCGAGCGGGGGGTCGCGTGCTAGCACAGATACGCAGTATTTT. Residues: CASTPSGGSRASTDTQYF.

The chain uses TRBV5-1 and TRBJ2-7; TRBD2 matches 10 bases. V shed 4 bases and J 4 bases; nucleotides not matched to a gene: 11. The CDR3 is 16 residues long. The germline gives CDR1 SGHRS, CDR2 YFSETQ. CDR3 DNA sequence: TGCGCCAGCAGCCTTCGAGGACTAGCGGCTACGTACGAGCAGTACTTC. Translation: CASSLRGLAATYEQYF.